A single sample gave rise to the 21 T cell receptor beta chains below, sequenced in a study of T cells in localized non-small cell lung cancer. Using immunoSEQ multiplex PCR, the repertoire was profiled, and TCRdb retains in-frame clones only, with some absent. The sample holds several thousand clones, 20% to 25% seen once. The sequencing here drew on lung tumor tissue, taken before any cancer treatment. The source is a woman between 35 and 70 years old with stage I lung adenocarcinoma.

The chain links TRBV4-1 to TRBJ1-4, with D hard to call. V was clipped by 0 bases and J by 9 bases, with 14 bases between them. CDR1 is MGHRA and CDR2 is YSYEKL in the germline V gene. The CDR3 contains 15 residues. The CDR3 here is CASSQERVTLKKLFF. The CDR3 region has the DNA TGCGCCAGCAGCCAAGAACGGGTGACGTTGAAAAAACTGTTTTTT.

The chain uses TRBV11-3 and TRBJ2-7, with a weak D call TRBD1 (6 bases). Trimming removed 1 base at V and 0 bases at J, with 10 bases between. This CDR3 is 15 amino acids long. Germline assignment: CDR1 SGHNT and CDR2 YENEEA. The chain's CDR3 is CASSLGTVSSYEQYF. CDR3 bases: TGTGCCAGCAGCTTAGGGACAGTTTCCTCCTACGAGCAGTACTTC.

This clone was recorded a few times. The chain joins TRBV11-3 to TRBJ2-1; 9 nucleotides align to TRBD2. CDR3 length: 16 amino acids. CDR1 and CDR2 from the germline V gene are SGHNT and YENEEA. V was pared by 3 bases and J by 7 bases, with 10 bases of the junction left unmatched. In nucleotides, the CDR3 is TGTGCCAGCAGCTTCTTTAGCGGGGGCATAGGAAATGAGCAGTTCTTC. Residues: CASSFFSGGIGNEQFF.

The CDR3 nucleotides read TGTGCCAGCAGCAACCAGGGAGCCAGCTCCTACAATGAGCAGTTCTTC. This sequence encodes CASSNQGASSYNEQFF. The V gene is TRBV11-3, the J gene TRBJ2-1; the D gene could be TRBD1 or TRBD2 (5 bases each). Germline V CDR1 and CDR2: SGHNT, YENEEA. CDR3 length equals 16 residues. The V and J ends lost 5 bases and 0 bases respectively, with 14 bases between them.

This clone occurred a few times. CDR3 residues: CASHGQLPLNTEAFF. CDR3 DNA sequence: TGTGCCAGCCACGGACAGCTCCCCTTGAACACTGAAGCTTTCTTT. The chain joins TRBV6-8 to TRBJ1-1; D is possibly TRBD1 (6 bases). Trimming removed 8 bases at V and 0 bases at J, with 16 bases between. This CDR3 contains 15 residues. The germline V gene has CDR1 MNHGY and CDR2 SAAAGT.

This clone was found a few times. Here the CDR3 DNA reads TGTGCCACCAGCAGACAGGCCGCAGCCAAAAACATTCAGTACTTC. Amino acid sequence: CATSRQAAAKNIQYF. This rearrangement joins TRBV15 to TRBJ2-4; D gene ambiguous. V was pared by 2 bases and J by 0 bases, with 8 bases between. Germline loops: CDR1 LNHNV, CDR2 YYDKDF (reference sequence). The CDR3 runs to 15 residues. Complete variable domain (other parts from reference TRBV15 and TRBJ2-4): DAMVIQNPRYQVTQFGKPVTLSCSQTLNHNVMYWYQQKSSQAPKLLFHYYDKDFNNEADTPDNFQSRRPNTSFCFLDIRSPGLGDTAMYLCATSRQAAAKNIQYFGAGTRLSVL.

The DNA for the CDR3 is TGCGCCAGCAGTGAGTCTGGGGGGACGGAGGGTGACACTGAAGCTTTCTTT. The encoded protein is CASSESGGTEGDTEAFF. The genes are TRBV10-1 and TRBJ1-1; D perhaps matches TRBD1 (5 bases). This CDR3 has 17 residues. The V gene lost 0 bases and the J gene lost 3 bases, with 17 bases spanning the gap. From germline, CDR1 is WNHNN and CDR2 SYGVQD (reference sequence).

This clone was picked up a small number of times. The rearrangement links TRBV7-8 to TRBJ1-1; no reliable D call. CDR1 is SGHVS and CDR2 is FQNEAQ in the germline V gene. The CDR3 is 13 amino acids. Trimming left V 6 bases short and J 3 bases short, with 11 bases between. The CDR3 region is CASSPGRYTEAFF. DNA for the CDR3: TGTGCCAGCAGTCCCGGTCGTTACACTGAAGCTTTCTTT. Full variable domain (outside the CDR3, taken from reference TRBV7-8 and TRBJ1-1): GAGVSQSPRYKVAKRGQDVALRCDPISGHVSLFWYQQALGQGPEFLTYFQNEAQLDKSGLPSDRFFAERPEGSVSTLKIQRTQQEDSAVYLCASSPGRYTEAFFGQGTRLTVV.

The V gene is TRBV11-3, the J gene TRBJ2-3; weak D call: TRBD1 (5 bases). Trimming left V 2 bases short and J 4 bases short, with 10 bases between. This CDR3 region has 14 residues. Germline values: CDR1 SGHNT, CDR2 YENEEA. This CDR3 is CASSLKRGSDTQYF. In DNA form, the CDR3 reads TGTGCCAGCAGCTTAAAAAGGGGATCAGATACGCAGTATTTT.

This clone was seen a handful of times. Here the CDR3 reads CASSPLGGANYGYTF. DNA for the CDR3: TGCGCCAGCAGCCCTCTGGGCGGGGCTAACTATGGCTACACCTTC. This chain links TRBV1 with TRBJ1-2. TRBV1 is a pseudogene. The CDR3 spans 15 residues.

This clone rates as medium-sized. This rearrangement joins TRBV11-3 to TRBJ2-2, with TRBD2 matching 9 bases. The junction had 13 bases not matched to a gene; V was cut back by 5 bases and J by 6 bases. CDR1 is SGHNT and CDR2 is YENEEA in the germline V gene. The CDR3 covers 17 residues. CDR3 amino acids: CASSPGGSGGISGELFF. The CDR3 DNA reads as TGTGCCAGCAGCCCCGGCGGAAGCGGGGGGATTTCCGGGGAGCTGTTTTTT.

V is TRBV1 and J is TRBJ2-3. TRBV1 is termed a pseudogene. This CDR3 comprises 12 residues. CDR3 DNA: TGCGCCAGCAGTCCGGACCGGGCTACGCAGTATTTT. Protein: CASSPDRATQYF.

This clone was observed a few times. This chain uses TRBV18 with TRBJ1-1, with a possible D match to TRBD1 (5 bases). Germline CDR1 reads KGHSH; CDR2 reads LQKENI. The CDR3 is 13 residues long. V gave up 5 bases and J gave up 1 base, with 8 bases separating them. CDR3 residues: CASSSGQNTEAFF. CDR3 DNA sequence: TGTGCCAGCTCATCTGGACAGAACACTGAAGCTTTCTTT.

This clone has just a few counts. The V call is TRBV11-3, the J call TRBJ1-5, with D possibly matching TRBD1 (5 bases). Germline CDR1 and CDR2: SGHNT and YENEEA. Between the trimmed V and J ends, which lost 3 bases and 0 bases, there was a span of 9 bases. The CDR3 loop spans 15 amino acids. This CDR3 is CASSLGRDSNQPQHF. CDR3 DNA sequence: TGTGCCAGCAGCTTGGGGCGGGATAGCAATCAGCCCCAGCATTTT.

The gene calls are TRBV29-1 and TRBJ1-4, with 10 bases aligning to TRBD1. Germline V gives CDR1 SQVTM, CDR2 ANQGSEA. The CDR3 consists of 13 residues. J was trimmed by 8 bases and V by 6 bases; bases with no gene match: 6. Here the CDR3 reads CSVKGQGMEKLFF. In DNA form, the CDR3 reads TGCAGCGTGAAGGGACAGGGGATGGAAAAACTGTTTTTT.

The CDR3 bases are TGTGCCAGCAGCTTGGGACTAGCGGGGGAAGAGACCCAGTACTTC. Encoded protein: CASSLGLAGEETQYF. The gene calls are TRBV11-3 and TRBJ2-5; TRBD2 matches 14 bases. This CDR3 region has 15 residues. The germline V gene encodes CDR1 SGHNT and CDR2 YENEEA. J lost 3 bases, V lost 3 bases, and 0 bases had no gene match.

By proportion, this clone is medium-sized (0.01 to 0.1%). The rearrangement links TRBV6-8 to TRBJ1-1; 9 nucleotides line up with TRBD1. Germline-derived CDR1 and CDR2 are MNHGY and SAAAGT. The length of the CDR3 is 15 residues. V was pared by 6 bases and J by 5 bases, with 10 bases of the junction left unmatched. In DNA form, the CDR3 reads TGTGCCAGCAGCACACCGGACAGGGGATCGACTGAAGCTTTCTTT. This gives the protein CASSTPDRGSTEAFF.

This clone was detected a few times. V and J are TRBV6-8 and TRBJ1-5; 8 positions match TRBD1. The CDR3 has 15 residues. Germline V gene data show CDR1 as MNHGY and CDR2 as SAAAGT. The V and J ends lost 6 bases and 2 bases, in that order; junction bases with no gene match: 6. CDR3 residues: CASSPSDRGNQPQHF. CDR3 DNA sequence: TGTGCCAGCAGCCCCTCGGACAGGGGCAATCAGCCCCAGCATTTT.

The CDR3 loop reads CASSLEASVVGYTF. CDR3 bases: TGCGCCAGCAGCTTGGAGGCTTCCGTTGTTGGCTACACCTTC. The chain links TRBV5-1 to TRBJ1-2; D is ambiguous. V was pared by 0 bases and J by 7 bases, with 13 bases between. The CDR3 spans 14 residues. The germline CDR1 and CDR2 sequences are SGHRS and YFSETQ.

The CDR3 DNA reads as TGTGCCAGCAGTCCCCGAGGGCACGGCTACACCTTC. It encodes CASSPRGHGYTF. The rearrangement joins TRBV9 to TRBJ1-2, with no clear D. CDR3 length: 12 amino acids. Germline loops: CDR1 SGDLS, CDR2 YYNGEE. The ends were cut back, 5 bases at V and 8 bases at J, with 13 bases in the middle. Filled out from reference TRBV9 and TRBJ1-2, the complete variable domain reads DSGVTQTPKHLITATGQRVTLRCSPRSGDLSVYWYQQSLDQGLQFLIQYYNGEERAKGNILERFSAQQFPDLHSELNLSSLELGDSALYFCASSPRGHGYTFGSGTRLTVV.

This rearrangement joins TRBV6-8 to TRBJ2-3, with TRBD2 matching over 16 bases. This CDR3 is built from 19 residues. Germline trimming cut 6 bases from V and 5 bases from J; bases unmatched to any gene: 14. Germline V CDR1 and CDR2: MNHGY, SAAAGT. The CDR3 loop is CASRRVPGLAGGQVDTQYF. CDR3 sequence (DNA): TGTGCCAGCAGACGCGTCCCGGGACTAGCGGGGGGGCAGGTAGATACGCAGTATTTT.